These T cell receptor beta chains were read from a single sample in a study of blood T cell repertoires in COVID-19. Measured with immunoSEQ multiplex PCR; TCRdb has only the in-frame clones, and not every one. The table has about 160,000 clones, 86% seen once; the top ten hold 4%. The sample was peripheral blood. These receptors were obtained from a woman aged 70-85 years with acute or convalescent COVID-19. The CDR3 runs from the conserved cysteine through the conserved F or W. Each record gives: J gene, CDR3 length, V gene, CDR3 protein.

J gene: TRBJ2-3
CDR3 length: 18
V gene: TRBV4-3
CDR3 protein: CASSRRLAGAGTTDTQYF

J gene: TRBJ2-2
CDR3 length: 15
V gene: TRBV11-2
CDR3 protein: CASTRLARNTGELFF

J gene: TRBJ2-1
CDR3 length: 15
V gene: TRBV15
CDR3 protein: CATSRDWGGNNEQFF

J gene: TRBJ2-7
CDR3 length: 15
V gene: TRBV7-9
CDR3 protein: CASSLEGQGPYEQYF

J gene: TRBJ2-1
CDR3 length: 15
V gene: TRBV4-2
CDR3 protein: CASSPLSGGHNEQFF

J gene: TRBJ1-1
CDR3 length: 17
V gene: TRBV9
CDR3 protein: CASSAREIDRGQTEAFF

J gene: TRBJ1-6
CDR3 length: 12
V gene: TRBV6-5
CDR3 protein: CASSTGVSPLHF

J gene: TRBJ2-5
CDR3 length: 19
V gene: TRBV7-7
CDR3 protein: CASMKGLAGPVSLGETQYF

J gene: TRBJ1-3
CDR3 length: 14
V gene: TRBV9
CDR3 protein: CASSVGGTGNTIYF

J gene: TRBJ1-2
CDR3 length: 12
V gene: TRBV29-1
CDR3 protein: CSAGGGVYGYTF

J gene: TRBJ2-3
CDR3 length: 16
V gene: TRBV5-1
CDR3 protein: CASSPDRTGRTDTQYF

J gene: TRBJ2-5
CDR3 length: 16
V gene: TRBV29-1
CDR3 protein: CSATRQKQGSQETQYF

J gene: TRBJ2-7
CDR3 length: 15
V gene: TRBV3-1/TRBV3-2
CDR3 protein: CASSQVGGASYEQYF

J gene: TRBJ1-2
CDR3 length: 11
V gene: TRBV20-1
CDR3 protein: CSVRGGYGYTF

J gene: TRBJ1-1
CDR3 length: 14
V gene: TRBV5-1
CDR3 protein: CAASEGVGNTEAFF